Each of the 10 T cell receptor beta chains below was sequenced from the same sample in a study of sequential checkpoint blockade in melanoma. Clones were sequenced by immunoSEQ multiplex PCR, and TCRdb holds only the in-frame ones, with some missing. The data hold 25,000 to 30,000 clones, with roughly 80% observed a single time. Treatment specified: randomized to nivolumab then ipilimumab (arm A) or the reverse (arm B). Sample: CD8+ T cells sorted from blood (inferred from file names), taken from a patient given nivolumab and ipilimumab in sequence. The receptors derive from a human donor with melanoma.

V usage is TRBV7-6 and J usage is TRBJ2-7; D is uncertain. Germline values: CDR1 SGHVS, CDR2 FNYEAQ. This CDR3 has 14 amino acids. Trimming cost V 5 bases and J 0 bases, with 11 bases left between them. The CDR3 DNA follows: TGTGCCAGCAGCCCTAGTGACGGCTCCTACGAGCAGTACTTC. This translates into CASSPSDGSYEQYF.

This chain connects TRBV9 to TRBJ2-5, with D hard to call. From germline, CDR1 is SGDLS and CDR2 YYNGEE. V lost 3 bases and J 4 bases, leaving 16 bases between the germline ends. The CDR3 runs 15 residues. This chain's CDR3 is CASSEAGVRPETQYF. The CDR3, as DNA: TGTGCCAGCAGCGAAGCTGGAGTTAGGCCAGAGACCCAGTACTTC.

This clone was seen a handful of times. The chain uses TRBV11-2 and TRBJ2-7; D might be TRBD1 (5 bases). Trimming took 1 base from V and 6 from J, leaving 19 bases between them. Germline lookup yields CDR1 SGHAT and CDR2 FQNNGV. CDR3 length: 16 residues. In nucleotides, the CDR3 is TGTGCCAGCAGCTTAGGTCAGGGTCTTGTCCCTGGCGAGCAGTACTTC. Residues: CASSLGQGLVPGEQYF.

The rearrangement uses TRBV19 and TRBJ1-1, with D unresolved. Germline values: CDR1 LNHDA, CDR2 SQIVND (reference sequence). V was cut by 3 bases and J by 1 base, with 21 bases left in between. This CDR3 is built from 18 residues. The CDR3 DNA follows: TGTGCCAGTAGTATTTCCCCTAAGATCCGGTCGAGGAACACTGAAGCTTTCTTT. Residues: CASSISPKIRSRNTEAFF.

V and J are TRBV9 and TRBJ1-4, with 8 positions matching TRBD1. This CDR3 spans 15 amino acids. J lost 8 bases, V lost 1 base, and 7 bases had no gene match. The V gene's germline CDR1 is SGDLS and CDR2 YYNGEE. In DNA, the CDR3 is TGTGCCAGCAGCGTATCTTCAGGGGGCTTCGAAAAACTGTTTTTT. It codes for CASSVSSGGFEKLFF. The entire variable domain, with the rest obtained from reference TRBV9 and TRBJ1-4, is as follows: DSGVTQTPKHLITATGQRVTLRCSPRSGDLSVYWYQQSLDQGLQFLIQYYNGEERAKGNILERFSAQQFPDLHSELNLSSLELGDSALYFCASSVSSGGFEKLFFGSGTQLSVL.

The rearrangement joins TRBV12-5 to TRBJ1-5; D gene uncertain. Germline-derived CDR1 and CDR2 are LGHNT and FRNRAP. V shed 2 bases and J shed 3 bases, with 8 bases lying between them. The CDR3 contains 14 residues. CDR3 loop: CASGLTAYNQPQHF. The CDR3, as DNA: TGTGCTAGTGGTTTGACAGCCTACAATCAGCCCCAGCATTTT.

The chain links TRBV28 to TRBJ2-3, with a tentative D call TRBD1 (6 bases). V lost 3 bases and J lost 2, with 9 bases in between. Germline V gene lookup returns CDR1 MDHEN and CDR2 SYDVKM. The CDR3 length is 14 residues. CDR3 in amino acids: CASSLGADTDTQYF. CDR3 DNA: TGTGCCAGCAGTTTGGGGGCAGACACAGATACGCAGTATTTT. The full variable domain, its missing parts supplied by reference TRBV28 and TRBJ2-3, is DVKVTQSSRYLVKRTGEKVFLECVQDMDHENMFWYRQDPGLGLRLIYFSYDVKMKEKGDIPEGYSVSREKKERFSLILESASTNQTSMYLCASSLGADTDTQYFGPGTRLTVL.

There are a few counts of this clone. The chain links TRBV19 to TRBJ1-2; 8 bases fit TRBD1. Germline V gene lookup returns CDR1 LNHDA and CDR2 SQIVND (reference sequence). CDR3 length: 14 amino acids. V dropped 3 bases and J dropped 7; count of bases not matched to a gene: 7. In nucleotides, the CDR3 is TGTGCCAGTAGTATTTTACCGGGACAGGTTGGCTACACCTTC. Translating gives CASSILPGQVGYTF. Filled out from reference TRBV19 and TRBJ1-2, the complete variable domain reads DGGITQSPKYLFRKEGQNVTLSCEQNLNHDAMYWYRQDPGQGLRLIYYSQIVNDFQKGDIAEGYSVSREKKESFPLTVTSAQKNPTAFYLCASSILPGQVGYTFGSGTRLTVV.

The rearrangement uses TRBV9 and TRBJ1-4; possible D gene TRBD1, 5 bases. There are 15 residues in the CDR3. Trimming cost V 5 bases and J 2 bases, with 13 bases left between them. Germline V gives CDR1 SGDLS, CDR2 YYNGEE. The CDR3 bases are TGTGCCAGCAGTGATCAGGGAACCACTAATGAAAAACTGTTTTTT. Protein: CASSDQGTTNEKLFF.

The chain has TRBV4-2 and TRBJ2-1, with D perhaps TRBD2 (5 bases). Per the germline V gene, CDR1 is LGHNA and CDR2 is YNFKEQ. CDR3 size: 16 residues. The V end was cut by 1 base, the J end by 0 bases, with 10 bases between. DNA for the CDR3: TGTGCCAGCAGCCAAGGTGGCGGAGGCTCCTACAATGAGCAGTTCTTC. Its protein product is CASSQGGGGSYNEQFF.